This T cell receptor beta chain came from a study of OX40 agonist ivuxolimab in advanced cancers. Across the whole study: The mean age was 60 years, ranging from 23 to 79, with about four fifths of participants male. Whole-study results and caveats: At 0.1 to 3.0 mg/kg, clonal expansion of CD4+ and CD8+ blood T cells had occurred by week 6. Normalized T-cell clonal expansion was also low in some nonresponders.

On this clone: Antigen specificity is unknown.

Method: immunoSEQ multiplex PCR; TCRdb's copy keeps in-frame clones and lacks some. Of approximately 80,000 clones listed, 85% to 90% were seen once; the top ten hold 0.15% to 0.2%. Specimen: CD4+ or CD8+ T cells sorted from blood, collected in a trial of the OX40 agonist ivuxolimab. The sequence was collected from an adult with an advanced solid tumor such as melanoma, head and neck, liver or kidney cancer.

In DNA form, the CDR3 reads TGTGCCAGCAGGCAAGCGAACACTGAAGCTTTCTTT. Translated: CASRQANTEAFF. The chain is built from TRBV28 and TRBJ1-1; D is uncertain. Trimming took off 6 bases at V and 1 base at J, with 6 bases between the two ends. The CDR3 sequence is 12 residues long. CDR1 is MDHEN and CDR2 is SYDVKM in the germline V gene.